The T cell receptor beta chain described here comes from a study of response to subunit inactivated influenza vaccine. Study-level points and caveats: Seasonal influenza vaccination, on each occasion, was suggested by the authors to recruit few new T cells.

In this sample, this clonotype turned up many times. Its matching antigen is unknown. Germline V gene sequence: CDR1 LGHDT, CDR2 YNNKEL (reference sequence). Trimming took 0 bases from V and 2 from J, leaving 13 bases between them. The CDR3 sequence is 17 residues long. Via MiXCR, TCRdb re-called the RT-PCR reads, giving one row per CDR3 protein. The table shows about 160,000 distinct CDR3 sequences, with roughly 11% occurring only once. Material: non-naive T cells sorted from PBMCs, obtained roughly 48 days after vaccination. The sequence was obtained from a man aged 50-60 years who received an inactivated influenza vaccine. This sequence joins TRBV3-1 and TRBJ2-2; D uncertain. The CDR3 coding sequence is TGTGCCAGCAGCCAAGATCTGTGGCAGAGAAACACCGGGGAGCTGTTTTTT. Its protein is CASSQDLWQRNTGELFF.